This T cell receptor beta chain was captured by sequencing in a study of blood T cell repertoires in COVID-19. Overall study context: Acute-phase and convalescent COVID-19 samples originated in the United States, Italy and Spain. T cells, B-cell-depleted T cells, or PBMCs provided the cDNA or gDNA that served as material.

TCRdb keeps only in-frame clones here, not all; method: immunoSEQ multiplex PCR. Among some 200,000 clones listed, under 90% were seen once. This CDR3 has 13 amino acids. V was clipped by 6 bases and J by 5 bases; unmatched bases: 4. Germline V lookup: CDR1 SEHNR, CDR2 FQNEAQ (reference sequence). The clonotype comes from a woman aged 60-75 years who had recovered from COVID-19. The specimen was peripheral blood. The chain links TRBV7-9 to TRBJ1-1; 9 bases agree with TRBD1. Written as DNA, the CDR3 is TGTGCCAGCAGATGGACAGGGGTTACTGAAGCTTTCTTT. Translated, it gives CASRWTGVTEAFF.